The rows below give T cell receptor beta chains drawn from one sample of a study of blood T cell repertoires in COVID-19. Profiling relied on immunoSEQ multiplex PCR, and the TCRdb table lists in-frame clones only, not all of them. The data hold over 200,000 clones, with approximately 90% observed a single time. Input material: peripheral blood. These receptors were taken from an elderly man with acute or convalescent COVID-19. Each CDR3 is given with its conserved first and last residue. Each record gives: clone size, V gene, D gene, J gene, CDR3 protein, CDR3 DNA. A D gene is named only where the DNA matches it firmly. Clone sizes are given selectively: once, few, many, or a class where the clone is expanded.

>-|TRBV5-1|TRBD2|TRBJ2-1
CASSPGLAGAGEQFF
TGCGCCAGCAGCCCGGGACTAGCGGGAGCGGGTGAGCAGTTCTTC
>few|TRBV2|-|TRBJ2-2
CASSEVADNTGELFF
TGTGCCAGCAGTGAAGTAGCGGACAACACCGGGGAGCTGTTTTTT
>-|TRBV6-5|TRBD1|TRBJ1-5
CASRRDRGGGQPQHF
TGTGCCAGCAGGAGGGACAGGGGGGGAGGTCAGCCCCAGCATTTT
>-|TRBV21-1|-|TRBJ2-5
CASSKGRASGRKETQYF
TGTGCCAGCAGCAAAGGTCGAGCTAGCGGAAGGAAAGAGACCCAGTACTTC
>-|TRBV7-2|-|TRBJ1-4
CASSVQSAGNEKLFF
TGTGCCAGCAGCGTACAGTCGGCGGGGAATGAAAAACTGTTTTTT
>-|TRBV10-3|TRBD2|TRBJ2-2
CATRTGTSLGGELFF
TGTGCCACGAGGACCGGGACTAGCTTAGGCGGGGAGCTGTTTTTT
>-|TRBV19|-|TRBJ1-5
CASSFTGGQPQHF
TGTGCCAGTAGCTTCACGGGGGGTCAGCCCCAGCATTTT
>few|TRBV11-1|-|TRBJ1-5
CASSLSVYQPQHF
TGTGCCAGCAGCCTCTCGGTTTATCAGCCCCAGCATTTT
>-|TRBV2|-|TRBJ2-2
CASRAGSGTGELFF
TGTGCCAGCAGGGCGGGGAGCGGGACCGGGGAGCTGTTTTTT
>-|TRBV10-2|TRBD1|TRBJ2-7
CASSEPGQGSSYEQYF
TGCGCCAGCAGTGAACCAGGACAGGGTAGCTCCTACGAGCAGTACTTC